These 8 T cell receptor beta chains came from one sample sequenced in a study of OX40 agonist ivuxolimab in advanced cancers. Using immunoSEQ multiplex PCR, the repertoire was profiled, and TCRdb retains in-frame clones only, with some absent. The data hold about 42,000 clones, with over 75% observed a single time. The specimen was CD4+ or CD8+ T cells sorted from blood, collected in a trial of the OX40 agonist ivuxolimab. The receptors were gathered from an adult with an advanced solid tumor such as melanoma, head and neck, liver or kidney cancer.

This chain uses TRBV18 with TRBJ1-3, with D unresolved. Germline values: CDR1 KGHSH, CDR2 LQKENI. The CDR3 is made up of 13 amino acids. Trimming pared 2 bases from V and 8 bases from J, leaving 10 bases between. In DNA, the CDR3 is TGTGCCAGCTCACCATACTTGAGCGACACCATATATTTT. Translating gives CASSPYLSDTIYF.

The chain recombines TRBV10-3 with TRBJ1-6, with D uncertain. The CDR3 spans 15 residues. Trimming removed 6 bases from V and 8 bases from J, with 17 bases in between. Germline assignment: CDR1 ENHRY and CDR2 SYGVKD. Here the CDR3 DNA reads TGTGCCATCAGAAGGGTGGAGAAAGGCGATTCACCCCTCCACTTT. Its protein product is CAIRRVEKGDSPLHF.

DNA for the CDR3: TGTGCCAGCAGTTCCGGTAGGGGCTGGTTCTTC. Encoded protein: CASSSGRGWFF. The V call is TRBV27, the J call TRBJ2-1; the D gene is possibly TRBD1 (5 bases). Trimming pared 4 bases from V and 15 bases from J, leaving 13 bases between. The CDR3 has 11 amino acids. Germline V gene data show CDR1 as MNHEY and CDR2 as SMNVEV (reference sequence).

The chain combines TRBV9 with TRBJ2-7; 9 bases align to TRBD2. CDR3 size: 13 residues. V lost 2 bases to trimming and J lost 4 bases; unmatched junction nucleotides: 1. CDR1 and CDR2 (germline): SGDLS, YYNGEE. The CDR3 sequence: CASSVTSGYEQYF. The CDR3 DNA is TGTGCCAGCAGCGTTACTAGCGGGTACGAGCAGTACTTC.

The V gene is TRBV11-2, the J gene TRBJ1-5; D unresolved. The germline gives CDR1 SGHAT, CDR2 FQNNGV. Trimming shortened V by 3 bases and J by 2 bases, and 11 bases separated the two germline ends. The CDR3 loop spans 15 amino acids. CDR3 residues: CASSFMGKGNQPQHF. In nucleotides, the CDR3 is TGTGCCAGCAGCTTCATGGGGAAGGGCAATCAGCCCCAGCATTTT.

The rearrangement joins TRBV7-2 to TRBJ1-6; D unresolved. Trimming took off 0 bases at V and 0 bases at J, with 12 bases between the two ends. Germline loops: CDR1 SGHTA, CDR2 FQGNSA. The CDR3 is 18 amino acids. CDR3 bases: TGTGCCAGCAGCTTAGCAGGTGGGCCCAGCTCCTATAATTCACCCCTCCACTTT. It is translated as CASSLAGGPSSYNSPLHF.

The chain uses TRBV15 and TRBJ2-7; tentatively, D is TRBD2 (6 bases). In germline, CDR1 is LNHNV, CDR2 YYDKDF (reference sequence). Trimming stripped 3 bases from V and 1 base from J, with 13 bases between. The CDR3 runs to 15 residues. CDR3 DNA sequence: TGTGCCACCAGCAGGTTTCTGGGGGGATCCTACGAGCAGTACTTC. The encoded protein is CATSRFLGGSYEQYF. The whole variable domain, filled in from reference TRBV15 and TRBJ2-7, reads DAMVIQNPRYQVTQFGKPVTLSCSQTLNHNVMYWYQQKSSQAPKLLFHYYDKDFNNEADTPDNFQSRRPNTSFCFLDIRSPGLGDTAMYLCATSRFLGGSYEQYFGPGTRLTVT.

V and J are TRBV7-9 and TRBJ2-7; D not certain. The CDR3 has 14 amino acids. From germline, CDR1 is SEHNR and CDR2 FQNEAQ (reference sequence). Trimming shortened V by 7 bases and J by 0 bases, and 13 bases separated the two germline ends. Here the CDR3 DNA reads TGTGCCAGCAAGGCCCCCGCTAGCTCCTACGAGCAGTACTTC. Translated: CASKAPASSYEQYF.